This T cell receptor (beta chain) was identified during a study of T cell changes during pregnancy in multiple sclerosis. The CDR3 is made up of 15 amino acids. Per the germline V gene, CDR1 is MDHEN and CDR2 is SYDVKM. V was shortened by 6 bases and J by 5 bases, with 19 bases between the two germline ends. Sequencing was performed with immunoSEQ multiplex PCR; in TCRdb, only in-frame clones are kept and a portion is missing. The repertoire holds some 60,000 clones, with around nine tenths as singletons. The sample in question was peripheral blood, obtained in the third trimester of pregnancy. This clonotype originated in a female donor in good health, enrolled as a control in a pregnancy study. The rearrangement links TRBV28 to TRBJ2-5; possibly TRBD2 for D (5 bases). The CDR3 loop reads CASSPTGAPGETQYF. CDR3 DNA sequence: TGTGCCAGCAGCCCTACCGGCGCGCCGGGGGAGACCCAGTACTTC.